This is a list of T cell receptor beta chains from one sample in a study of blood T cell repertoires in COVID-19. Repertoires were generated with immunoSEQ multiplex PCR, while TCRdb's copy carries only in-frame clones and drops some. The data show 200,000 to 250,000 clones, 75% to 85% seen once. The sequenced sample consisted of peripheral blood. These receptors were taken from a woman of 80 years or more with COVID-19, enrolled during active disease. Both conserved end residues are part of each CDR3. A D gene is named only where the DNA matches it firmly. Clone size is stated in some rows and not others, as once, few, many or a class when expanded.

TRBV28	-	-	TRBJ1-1	TGTGCCAGCAGGCCTGACCTTGGGGCCAACACTGAAGCTTTCTTT	CASRPDLGANTEAFF
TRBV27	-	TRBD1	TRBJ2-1	TGTGCCAGCATTCCAGCCGGGACAGGGGGTTTCGAGCAGTTCTTC	CASIPAGTGGFEQFF
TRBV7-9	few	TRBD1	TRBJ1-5	TGTGCCAGCAGCAAGGACAGGGAAGTTCAGCCCCAGCATTTT	CASSKDREVQPQHF
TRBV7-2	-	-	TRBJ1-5	TGTGCCAGCAGCTTAGGATCAGGTTCGAATCAGCCCCAGCATTTT	CASSLGSGSNQPQHF
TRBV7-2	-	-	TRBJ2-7	TGTGCCAGCAGCTTCATTTTCCCCGGCGAGCAGTACTTC	CASSFIFPGEQYF
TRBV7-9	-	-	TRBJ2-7	TGTGCCAGCAGATTCGGTTCCGCCCGCGAGCAGTACTTC	CASRFGSAREQYF
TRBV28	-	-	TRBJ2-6	TGTGCCAGCAGTACCCCGAGCTCTGGGGCCAACGTCCTGACTTTC	CASSTPSSGANVLTF
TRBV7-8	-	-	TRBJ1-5	TGTGCCAGCAGCTTAGTAGGGGGGGCGGGTCAGCCCCAGCATTTT	CASSLVGGAGQPQHF
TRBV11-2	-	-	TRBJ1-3	TGTGCCAGCAGCTTAGATCAGGCTGGAAACACCATATATTTT	CASSLDQAGNTIYF
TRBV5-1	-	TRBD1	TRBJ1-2	TGCGCCAGCAGCCAGACAGGGTACTATGGCTACACCTTC	CASSQTGYYGYTF
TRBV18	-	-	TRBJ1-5	TGTGCCAGCTCACCAGGGTACGGAGTTGAGCCCCAGCATTTT	CASSPGYGVEPQHF
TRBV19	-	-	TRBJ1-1	TGTGCCAGCGCGACATCAGTAAACCCCTTCTTGAACACTGAAGCTTTCTTT	CASATSVNPFLNTEAFF
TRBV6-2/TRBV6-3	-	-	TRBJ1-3	TGTGCCAGCAGTTGGGGGACTCCGGCCTACACCATATATTTT	CASSWGTPAYTIYF
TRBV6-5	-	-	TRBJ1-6	TGTGCCAGCAGCGTCGGAAGGGAGAATTCACCCCTCCACTTT	CASSVGRENSPLHF
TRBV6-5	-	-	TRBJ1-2	TGTGCCAGCAGTTACTCCCCACGGGGGGCCCTTTATGGCTACACCTTC	CASSYSPRGALYGYTF
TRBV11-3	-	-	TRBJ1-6	TGTGCCAGCAGCTTAGCCCAACAAGGGGGTTATTCACCCCTCCACTTT	CASSLAQQGGYSPLHF
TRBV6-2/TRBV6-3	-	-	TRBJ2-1	TGTGCCAGCAGTTACGGGCTAGCGCGGAATGAGCAGTTCTTC	CASSYGLARNEQFF
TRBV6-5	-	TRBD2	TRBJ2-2	TGTGCCAGCAGCGGGACTAGCGGGACCGGGGAGCTGTTTTTT	CASSGTSGTGELFF
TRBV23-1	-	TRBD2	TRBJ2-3	TGCGCCAGCAGTCCCTCCTTAGGGACTAGCGGGTCTTACCTGGTGGATACGCAGTATTTT	CASSPSLGTSGSYLVDTQYF
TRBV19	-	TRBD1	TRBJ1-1	TGTGCCAGTAGTATAGAGAGGACAGGGATCACTGAAGCTTTCTTT	CASSIERTGITEAFF
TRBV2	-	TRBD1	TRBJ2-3	TGTGCCAGCAGTCCCCTGGGACAGCGCACAGATACGCAGTATTTT	CASSPLGQRTDTQYF
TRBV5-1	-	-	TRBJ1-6	TGCGCCAGCAGCTTGGAATCGGGGAAATCACCCCTCCACTTT	CASSLESGKSPLHF
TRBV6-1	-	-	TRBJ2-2	TGTGCCAGCAGTGAACAAGGGGCGCCGAGTACCGGGGAGCTGTTTTTT	CASSEQGAPSTGELFF
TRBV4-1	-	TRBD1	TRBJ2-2	TGCGCCAGCAGCCAAGGACAGGGTGGGTCCGGGGAGCTGTTTTTT	CASSQGQGGSGELFF
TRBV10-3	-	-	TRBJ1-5	TGTGCCATCGGACAGTCTGTTCAGCCCCAGCATTTT	CAIGQSVQPQHF
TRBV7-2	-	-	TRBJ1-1	TGTGCCAGCAGCTCAAGGGACATTAAGGAGAACACTGAAGCTTTCTTT	CASSSRDIKENTEAFF
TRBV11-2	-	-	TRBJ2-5	TGTGCCAGCAGCTTCGGGACACCCGGTGCGGAGACCCAGTACTTC	CASSFGTPGAETQYF
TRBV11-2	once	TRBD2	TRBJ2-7	TGTGCCAGCAGCTTAGAACTAGCGGTTTCCTACGAGCAGTACTTC	CASSLELAVSYEQYF
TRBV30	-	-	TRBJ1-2	TGTGCCTTATACACCGACTATGGCTACACCTTC	CALYTDYGYTF
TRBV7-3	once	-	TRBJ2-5	TGTGCCAGCAGCTACATCAGCGGGCCACAAGAGACCCAGTACTTC	CASSYISGPQETQYF
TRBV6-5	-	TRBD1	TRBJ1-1	TGTGCCAGCAGTTACTCGTCGGGACAGATGAACACTGAAGCTTTCTTT	CASSYSSGQMNTEAFF
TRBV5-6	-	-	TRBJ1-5	TGTGCCAGCAGCCCCGGCAGGAATCAGCCCCAGCATTTT	CASSPGRNQPQHF
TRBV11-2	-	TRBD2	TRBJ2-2	TGTGCCAGCAGACGACCAGCGGGAAAGTCTGCCGGGGAGCTGTTTTTT	CASRRPAGKSAGELFF
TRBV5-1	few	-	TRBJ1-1	TGCGCCAGCAGGGAGCCGGGGGGTGCGGCTTTCTTT	CASREPGGAAFF
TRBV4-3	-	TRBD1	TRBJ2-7	TGCGCCAGCCGACAAAAGGTGGGACAGTCGGGCCACGAGCAGTACTTC	CASRQKVGQSGHEQYF
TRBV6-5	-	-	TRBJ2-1	TGTGCCAGCAGTTACGGGCTAGCGTATGAGCAGTTCTTC	CASSYGLAYEQFF
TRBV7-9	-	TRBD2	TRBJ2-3	TGTGCCAGCAGTATAGGGACTAGCGGTAGAACGCAGTATTTT	CASSIGTSGRTQYF
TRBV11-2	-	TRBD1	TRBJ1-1	TGTGCCAGCAGCCCCCGGACAGGGGGCAGTTTTACTGAAGCTTTCTTT	CASSPRTGGSFTEAFF
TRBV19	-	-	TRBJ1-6	TGTGCCAGTGCCCCGGGCTCCTATAATTCACCCCTCCACTTT	CASAPGSYNSPLHF
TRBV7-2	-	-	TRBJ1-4	TGTGCCAGCAGCTTAGGGCGGGGGAATGAAAAACTGTTTTTT	CASSLGRGNEKLFF
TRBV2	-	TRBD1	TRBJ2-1	TGTGCCAGCAGTGAGCAGGGGGTCTCCTACAATGAGCAGTTCTTC	CASSEQGVSYNEQFF
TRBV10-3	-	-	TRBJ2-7	TGTGCCACACACTACAGGGCGGGAGTTTTTGGCGAGCAGTACTTC	CATHYRAGVFGEQYF
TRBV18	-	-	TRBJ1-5	TGTGCCAGCTCACCACCGGGCGCAGGGAAAGGTCAGCCCCAGCATTTT	CASSPPGAGKGQPQHF
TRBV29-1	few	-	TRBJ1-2	TGCAGCGTTGCTACAGGGAATTATGGCTACACCTTC	CSVATGNYGYTF
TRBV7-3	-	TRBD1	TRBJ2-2	TGTGCCAGCAGCGGCTTCGGACAGGGGACCGGGGAGCTGTTTTTT	CASSGFGQGTGELFF
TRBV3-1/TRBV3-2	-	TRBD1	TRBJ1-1	TGTGCCAGCAGCCCCAGGGGGCCCATCGAAGCTTTCTTT	CASSPRGPIEAFF
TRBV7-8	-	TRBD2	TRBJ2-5	TGTGCCAGCAGCTCCTATAGGACTAGTAAGGTGACCCAGTACTTC	CASSSYRTSKVTQYF
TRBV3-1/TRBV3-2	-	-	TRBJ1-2	TGTGCCAGCAGCCAAGGGGGCGCGGGGGGCTACACCTTC	CASSQGGAGGYTF
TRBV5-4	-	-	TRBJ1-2	TGTGCCAGCAGCTACCGAGGGGGTGGCTATGGCTACACCTTC	CASSYRGGGYGYTF
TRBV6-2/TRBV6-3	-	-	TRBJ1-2	TGTGCCAGCAGTTACGAGATTTATGGCTACACCTTC	CASSYEIYGYTF
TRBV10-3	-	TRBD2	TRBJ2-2	TGTGCCATCGGGGGCAGCGGGAGGGCCGGGGAGCTGTTTTTT	CAIGGSGRAGELFF
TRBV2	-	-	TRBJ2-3	TGTGCCAGCACCTCTCAGGGGTGGGGTGCAGATACGCAGTATTTT	CASTSQGWGADTQYF
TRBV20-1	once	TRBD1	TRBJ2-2	TGCAGTGCTAGTAGACAGGGTGGCACCGGGGAGCTGTTTTTT	CSASRQGGTGELFF
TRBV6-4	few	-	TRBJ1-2	TGTGCCAGCAGTCCGTCAGGGCCTGGTGGCTACACCTTC	CASSPSGPGGYTF
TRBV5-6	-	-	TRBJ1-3	TGTGCCAGCAGCTTGAGCGGACAGGGAAACACCATATATTTT	CASSLSGQGNTIYF